These 6 T cell receptor beta chains were all obtained from the same sample, sequenced in a study of T cell responses to AZD1222 COVID-19 vaccine. The method was immunoSEQ multiplex PCR; TCRdb's version includes in-frame clones alone and lacks a portion of them. The sample consists of 90,000 to 150,000 clones, 86% of them appearing once. Here the sequenced sample was peripheral blood, taken 28 days after the second AZD1222 dose. The receptors here all came from an adult who received the AZD1222 COVID-19 vaccine.

The chain joins TRBV6-5 to TRBJ2-2; D may match TRBD1 or TRBD2 (5 bases each). Germline V gives CDR1 MNHEY, CDR2 SVGAGI. The germline V and J ends were trimmed by 7 bases and 4 bases, with 13 bases remaining between them. The CDR3 extends over 14 amino acids. Written as DNA, the CDR3 is TGTGCCAGCACCAGAGGGGCGCCCACCGGGGAGCTGTTTTTT. Its translation is CASTRGAPTGELFF.

The chain couples TRBV16 to TRBJ1-2, with D hard to call. Germline V gene lookup returns CDR1 KGHSY and CDR2 FQNENV. With 4 bases removed from V and 4 bases from J, the gap between germline ends came to 13 bases. The CDR3 sequence is 14 residues long. In DNA, the CDR3 is TGTGCCAGCAGCCCGCAGCGGGAGCGCTATGGCTACACCTTC. Translating it yields CASSPQRERYGYTF. Filled out from reference TRBV16 and TRBJ1-2, the complete variable domain reads GEEVAQTPKHLVRGEGQKAKLYCAPIKGHSYVFWYQQVLKNEFKFLISFQNENVFDETGMPKERFSAKCLPNSPCSLEIQATKLEDSAVYFCASSPQRERYGYTFGSGTRLTVV.

The gene calls are TRBV4-3 and TRBJ1-3; tentative D call: TRBD1 (6 bases). CDR3 length: 18 residues. The V end lost 4 bases, the J end lost 4 bases, and 23 bases lay between the germline ends. The germline gives CDR1 LGHNA, CDR2 YSLEER. CDR3 residues: CASSRGAQGLNSGNTIYF. CDR3 in DNA: TGCGCCAGCAGCCGCGGAGCACAGGGCCTAAACTCCGGAAACACCATATATTTT.

The CDR3 DNA follows: TGCGCCAGCAGCGGGCCGACAGACCTTCAAGAGACCCAGTACTTC. It specifies CASSGPTDLQETQYF. The genes are TRBV5-1 and TRBJ2-5; perhaps TRBD1 as D (5 bases). V gave up 4 bases and J gave up 2 bases, with 15 bases separating them. The CDR3 runs 15 residues. Germline V gene sequence: CDR1 SGHRS, CDR2 YFSETQ.

V is TRBV21-1 and J is TRBJ2-2. TRBV21-1 is a known pseudogene. The CDR3 is 14 residues long. The DNA of the CDR3 is TGTGCCAGCAGCAGGTGCAGCATCACCGGGGAGCTGTTTTTT. Translation: CASSRCSITGELFF.

This sequence joins TRBV5-1 and TRBJ1-5; no reliable D call. Germline V gene sequence: CDR1 SGHRS, CDR2 YFSETQ. Trimming stripped 3 bases from V and 2 bases from J, with 15 bases between. The CDR3 loop spans 16 amino acids. CDR3 nucleotides: TGCGCCAGCAGCTCCAACGGCTCGACCCGCAATCAGCCCCAGCATTTT. It specifies CASSSNGSTRNQPQHF.